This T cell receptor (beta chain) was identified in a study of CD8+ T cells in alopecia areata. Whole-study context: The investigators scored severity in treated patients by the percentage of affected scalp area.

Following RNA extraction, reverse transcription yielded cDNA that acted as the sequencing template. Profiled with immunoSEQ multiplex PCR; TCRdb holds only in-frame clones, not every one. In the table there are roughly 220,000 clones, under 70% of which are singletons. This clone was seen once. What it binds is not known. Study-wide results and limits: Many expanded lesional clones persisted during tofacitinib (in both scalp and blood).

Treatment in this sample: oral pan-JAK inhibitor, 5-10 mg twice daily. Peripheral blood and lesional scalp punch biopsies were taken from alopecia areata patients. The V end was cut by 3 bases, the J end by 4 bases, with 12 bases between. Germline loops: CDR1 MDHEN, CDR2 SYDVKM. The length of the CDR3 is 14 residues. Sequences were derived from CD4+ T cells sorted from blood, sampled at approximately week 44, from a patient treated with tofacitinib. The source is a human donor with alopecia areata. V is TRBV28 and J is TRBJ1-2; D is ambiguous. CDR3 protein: CASSFGSRLYGYTF. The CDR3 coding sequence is TGTGCCAGCAGTTTCGGGAGCCGGCTCTATGGCTACACCTTC.